Presented here are 17 T cell receptor beta chains from one specimen sequenced in a study of identical twins. TCRdb reprocessed the 5' RACE reads with MiXCR, giving one entry per CDR3 protein. The table shows about 200,000 distinct CDR3 sequences, with over 9.5% occurring only once. Sequenced: memory T cells sorted from blood. Receptor source: a man between 45 and 60 years old in good health.

This clonotype was recorded only once. V usage is TRBV28 and J usage is TRBJ2-3; TRBD2 aligns across 13 bases. There are 18 residues in the CDR3. Per the germline V gene, CDR1 is MDHEN and CDR2 is SYDVKM. V trimming: 5 bases; J trimming: 3 bases; junction bases outside the gene matches: 11. DNA for the CDR3: TGTGCCAGCAGTCCCCCTTTTGGACTAGCGGGAGAGACAGATACGCAGTATTTT. The encoded protein is CASSPPFGLAGETDTQYF.

The table lists this clonotype with a few counts. The chain joins TRBV6-6 to TRBJ1-5, with D uncertain. Germline CDR1 is MNHNY and CDR2 is SVGAGI (reference sequence). The CDR3 has 13 residues. V dropped 11 bases and J dropped 0 bases, with 11 bases sitting between them. CDR3: CAGGRYSNQPQHF. In DNA form, the CDR3 reads TGTGCCGGCGGGAGGTATAGCAATCAGCCCCAGCATTTT.

This clonotype was seen only a few times. This chain uses TRBV3-1 with TRBJ1-6; D perhaps matches TRBD1 (5 bases). The germline CDR1 and CDR2 sequences are LGHDT and YNNKEL (reference sequence). Trimming removed 4 bases at V and 7 bases at J, with 11 bases between. CDR3 length equals 14 residues. The DNA of the CDR3 is TGTGCCAGCAGCCCGCAGGGTATGAATTCACCCCTCCACTTT. It is translated as CASSPQGMNSPLHF.

This sequence joins TRBV4-2 and TRBJ2-7; weak D call: TRBD2 (6 bases). Deletions cut 1 base from V and 6 bases from J, with 19 bases between. The CDR3 consists of 16 residues. CDR1 is LGHNA, CDR2 YNFKEQ, per germline. CDR3 loop: CASSQVFRRLGGEQYF. DNA for the CDR3: TGTGCCAGCAGCCAAGTTTTTCGACGTTTGGGAGGCGAGCAGTACTTC.

The chain is built from TRBV12-3 or TRBV12-4 and TRBJ1-6, with TRBD1 identical over 9 bases. The trim removed 5 bases at V and 6 bases at J, leaving 5 bases unmatched. This CDR3 region has 15 residues. The CDR3 region is CASSTGTGRNSPLHF. The DNA for the CDR3 is TGTGCCAGCAGTACCGGGACAGGGCGTAATTCACCCCTCCACTTT.

This clonotype appeared many times. The J gene is TRBJ2-7, the V gene TRBV19; 10 bases align to TRBD1. Trimming cost V 1 base and J 5 bases; bases outside gene matches: 5. The germline V gene encodes CDR1 LNHDA and CDR2 SQIVND (reference sequence). The CDR3 runs to 15 residues. In DNA form, the CDR3 reads TGTGCCAGTAGTATAGCCGGGACAGGGGCCGACGAGCAGTACTTC. Protein product: CASSIAGTGADEQYF.

The chain joins TRBV25-1 to TRBJ2-1; D gene ambiguous. Trimming removed 1 base at V and 10 bases at J, with 8 bases between. The CDR3 loop spans 12 amino acids. From germline, CDR1 is MGHDK and CDR2 SYGVNS. CDR3 sequence reads: CASSEWVGEQFF. DNA of the CDR3: TGTGCCAGCAGTGAATGGGTGGGAGAGCAGTTCTTC.

This chain connects TRBV4-2 to TRBJ2-5; TRBD2 aligns across 9 bases. CDR1 is LGHNA, CDR2 YNFKEQ, per germline. The junction had 7 bases not matched to a gene; V was cut back by 3 bases and J by 2 bases. The length of the CDR3 is 16 residues. The CDR3: CASSQGLAGQQETQYF. In DNA, the CDR3 is TGTGCCAGCAGCCAGGGGCTAGCGGGGCAACAAGAGACCCAGTACTTC.

This clonotype showed up just a few times. The gene calls are TRBV19 and TRBJ2-7; D may be TRBD1 (6 bases). Trimming removed 4 bases from V and 1 base from J, with 14 bases in between. This CDR3 comprises 15 residues. Germline lookup yields CDR1 LNHDA and CDR2 SQIVND (reference sequence). The CDR3 DNA is TGTGCCAGTAGTAACCGCATACAGGGTTCCTACGAGCAGTACTTC. Residues: CASSNRIQGSYEQYF.

This clonotype has a count of ten or more. The gene calls are TRBV7-3 and TRBJ2-3; D is unresolved. The CDR3 consists of 14 residues. The V gene's germline CDR1 is SGHTA and CDR2 FQGTGA. The V end lost 6 bases, the J end lost 2 bases, and 12 bases lay between the germline ends. CDR3 in amino acids: CASRESLPTDTQYF. The CDR3 DNA follows: TGTGCCAGCAGAGAGTCTTTACCCACAGATACGCAGTATTTT. Variable domain in full (rest from reference TRBV7-3 and TRBJ2-3): GAGVSQTPSNKVTEKGKYVELRCDPISGHTALYWYRQSLGQGPEFLIYFQGTGAADDSGLPNDRFFAVRPEGSVSTLKIQRTERGDSAVYLCASRESLPTDTQYFGPGTRLTVL.

On this clonotype itself: Its ends do not fully match the called genes, so a read error is possible. The chain joins TRBV27 to TRBJ1-1; tentative D call: TRBD1 (5 bases). There are 14 residues in the CDR3. Germline assignment: CDR1 MNHEY and CDR2 SMNVEV (reference sequence). CDR3 nucleotide sequence: TGTGCCAGCAGTCTAGGGGCTTTGAACACTCAAGCTTTCTTT. The encoded protein is CASSLGALNTQAFF.

This clonotype appeared once. The V call is TRBV4-2, the J call TRBJ2-5; 11 bases map to TRBD2. Germline CDR1 reads LGHNA; CDR2 reads YNFKEQ. This CDR3 contains 16 residues. The trim removed 3 bases at V and 0 bases at J, leaving 3 bases unmatched. For the CDR3, the DNA is TGTGCCAGCAGCCACCTTAGCGGGGGGGACCAAGAGACCCAGTACTTC. Protein: CASSHLSGGDQETQYF.

Points on this clonotype: Given a much more abundant clone one base away, this may be a read error. The gene calls are TRBV10-1 and TRBJ2-1; 7 bases agree with TRBD2. Germline V lookup: CDR1 WNHNN, CDR2 SYGVQD (reference sequence). V was clipped by 10 bases and J by 9 bases; unmatched bases: 9. CDR3 size: 12 residues. This chain's CDR3 is CATSKGEGEQFF. In DNA form, the CDR3 reads TGCGCCACCAGCAAAGGGGAGGGTGAGCAGTTCTTC.

The table lists this clonotype with a few counts. The chain recombines TRBV6-2 or TRBV6-3 with TRBJ2-1, with 13 bases that match TRBD2. CDR3 length: 15 amino acids. The V and J ends lost 6 bases and 9 bases, in that order; junction bases with no gene match: 8. Per the germline V gene, CDR1 is MNHEY and CDR2 is SVGEGT. As DNA, the CDR3 is TGTGCCAGCAGCTCAAGGACTAGCGGGGGAGGTGAGCAGTTCTTC. Its translation is CASSSRTSGGGEQFF.

The rearrangement joins TRBV7-9 to TRBJ2-7; D might be TRBD1 (8 bases). CDR1 is SEHNR, CDR2 FQNEAQ, per germline (reference sequence). With 5 bases removed from V and 2 bases from J, the gap between germline ends came to 16 bases. This CDR3 is 15 amino acids long. In DNA, the CDR3 is TGTGCCAGCAGCAGCAACAGGGGGGGGCCCTACGAGCAGTACTTC. This codes for CASSSNRGGPYEQYF.

This clonotype appeared a few times. V and J are TRBV14 and TRBJ2-3; D is unresolved. V lost 4 bases, J lost 0 bases, and 11 bases lay in between. The CDR3 is made up of 15 amino acids. Germline lookup yields CDR1 SGHDN and CDR2 FVKESK. CDR3 region: CASSRQPWSTDTQYF. The CDR3 nucleotides read TGTGCCAGCAGCCGACAACCTTGGAGCACAGATACGCAGTATTTT.

The chain joins TRBV11-2 to TRBJ1-4, with TRBD1 identical over 12 bases. With V trimmed by 5 bases and J by 8 bases, 18 bases remained unmatched. Germline CDR1 and CDR2: SGHAT and FQNNGV. The CDR3 has 19 residues. The CDR3 here is CASSPRGQGARKLEEKLFF. The DNA for the CDR3 is TGTGCCAGCAGCCCGAGGGGACAGGGGGCGAGAAAGCTTGAAGAAAAACTGTTTTTT.